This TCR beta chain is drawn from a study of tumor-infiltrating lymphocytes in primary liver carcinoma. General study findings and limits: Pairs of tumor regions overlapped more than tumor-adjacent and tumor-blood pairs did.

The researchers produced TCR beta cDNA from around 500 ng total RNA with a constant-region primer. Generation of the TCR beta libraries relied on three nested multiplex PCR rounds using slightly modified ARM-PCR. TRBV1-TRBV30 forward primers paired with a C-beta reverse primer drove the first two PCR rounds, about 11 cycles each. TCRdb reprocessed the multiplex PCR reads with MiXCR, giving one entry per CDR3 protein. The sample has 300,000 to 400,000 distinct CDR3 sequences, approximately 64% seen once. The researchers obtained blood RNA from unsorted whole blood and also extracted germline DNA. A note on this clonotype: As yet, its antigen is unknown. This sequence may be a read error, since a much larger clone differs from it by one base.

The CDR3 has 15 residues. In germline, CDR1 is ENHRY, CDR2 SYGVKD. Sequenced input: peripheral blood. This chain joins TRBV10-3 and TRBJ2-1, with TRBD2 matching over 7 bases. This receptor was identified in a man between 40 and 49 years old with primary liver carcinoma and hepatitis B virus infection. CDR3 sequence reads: CAISESGGRGNEHFF. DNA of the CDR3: TGTGCCATCAGTGAGTCTGGCGGGAGAGGCAATGAGCATTTCTTC.